These 8 T cell receptor beta chains were sequenced from one sample in a study of CD8 T cells in ankylosing spondylitis. TCRdb called the 5' RACE reads again in MiXCR, with one record for every CDR3 protein. This repertoire shows roughly 120,000 distinct CDR3 sequences, about 6.5% found once; its top ten account for 9.5% to 15%. The sequencing sample was made of blood, either unsorted or a sorted T cell fraction (not recorded which). The source is a male donor with ankylosing spondylitis or in good health (not recorded which).

This clonotype was picked up many times. The chain combines TRBV10-2 with TRBJ2-2; D is possibly TRBD2 (6 bases). The CDR3 is 15 amino acids. The V and J ends lost 8 bases and 0 bases respectively, with 13 bases between them. Germline V gives CDR1 WSHSY, CDR2 SAAADI. CDR3 nucleotide sequence: TGCGCCAGCTGTGGGACTTGGGCGAACACCGGGGAGCTGTTTTTT. This encodes CASCGTWANTGELFF.

This clonotype was observed many times. J is TRBJ2-4 and V is TRBV29-1; TRBD1 aligns across 8 bases. Germline V lookup: CDR1 SQVTM, CDR2 ANQGSEA. This CDR3 comprises 14 residues. Trimming removed 7 bases from V and 3 bases from J; junction bases left unmatched: 8. The CDR3 loop reads CSGRQGRDKNIQYF. In nucleotides, the CDR3 is TGCAGCGGCCGACAGGGGCGCGACAAAAACATTCAGTACTTC. The complete variable domain, with remaining parts taken from reference TRBV29-1 and TRBJ2-4, reads SAVISQKPSRDICQRGTSLTIQCQVDSQVTMMFWYRQQPGQSLTLIATANQGSEATYESGFVIDKFPISRPNLTFSTLTVSNMSPEDSSIYLCSGRQGRDKNIQYFGAGTRLSVL.

In its sample, this clonotype was seen many times. The chain links TRBV20-1 to TRBJ2-5; D uncertain. The CDR3 consists of 13 residues. Germline assignment: CDR1 DFQATT and CDR2 SNEGSKA (reference sequence). Between the trimmed V and J ends, which lost 3 bases and 5 bases, there was a span of 13 bases. CDR3 sequence (DNA): TGCAGTGCTAGTTTTAGCTGGACGGAGACCCAGTACTTC. This encodes CSASFSWTETQYF.

Many counts were recorded for this clonotype. The chain uses TRBV20-1 and TRBJ1-1; D gene ambiguous. This CDR3 comprises 16 residues. Trimming cost V 0 bases and J 2 bases, with 16 bases left between them. The germline CDR1 and CDR2 sequences are DFQATT and SNEGSKA (reference sequence). CDR3 DNA sequence: TGCAGTGCTAGAGATCCCGCTTTGAAGCCTAACACTGAAGCTTTCTTT. It encodes CSARDPALKPNTEAFF.

This clonotype has ten or more counts. V and J are TRBV7-9 and TRBJ2-7; maybe TRBD1 (5 bases). The CDR3 consists of 15 residues. Per the germline V gene, CDR1 is SEHNR and CDR2 is FQNEAQ (reference sequence). The V end lost 5 bases, the J end lost 1 base, and 15 bases lay between the germline ends. This CDR3 reads CASSLKAQGSYEQYF. DNA for the CDR3: TGTGCCAGCAGCCTAAAAGCTCAGGGATCCTACGAGCAGTACTTC.

Many counts were recorded for this clonotype. J is TRBJ1-2 and V is TRBV7-3, with TRBD1 identical over 9 bases. CDR1 is SGHTA and CDR2 is FQGTGA in the germline V gene. The V segment lost 5 bases and the J segment 5 bases; nucleotides outside the gene matches: 9. The CDR3 loop spans 15 amino acids. The CDR3 region is CASSAGQGMSYGYTF. The CDR3 DNA is TGTGCCAGCAGCGCCGGACAGGGGATGAGTTATGGCTACACCTTC.

The sample holds many counts of this clonotype. The junction shows a germline mismatch at one end, possibly a read error. This rearrangement joins TRBV7-2 to TRBJ1-4, with D possibly matching TRBD1 (6 bases). The CDR3 loop spans 15 amino acids. CDR1 and CDR2 (germline): SGHTA, FQGNSA. The DNA of the CDR3 is TGTGCCAGCAGCTTAGACAGGGCAACGAATGAAGAACTGTTTTTT. It is translated as CASSLDRATNEELFF.

This clonotype showed up just a few times. The chain joins TRBV12-3 or TRBV12-4 to TRBJ2-2; 8 bases map to TRBD2. This CDR3 comprises 14 residues. J was trimmed by 4 bases and V by 6 bases; bases with no gene match: 4. The CDR3 DNA sequence: TGTGCCAGCAGACGGGGGGGTAGCACCGGGGAGCTGTTTTTT. Translation: CASRRGGSTGELFF.